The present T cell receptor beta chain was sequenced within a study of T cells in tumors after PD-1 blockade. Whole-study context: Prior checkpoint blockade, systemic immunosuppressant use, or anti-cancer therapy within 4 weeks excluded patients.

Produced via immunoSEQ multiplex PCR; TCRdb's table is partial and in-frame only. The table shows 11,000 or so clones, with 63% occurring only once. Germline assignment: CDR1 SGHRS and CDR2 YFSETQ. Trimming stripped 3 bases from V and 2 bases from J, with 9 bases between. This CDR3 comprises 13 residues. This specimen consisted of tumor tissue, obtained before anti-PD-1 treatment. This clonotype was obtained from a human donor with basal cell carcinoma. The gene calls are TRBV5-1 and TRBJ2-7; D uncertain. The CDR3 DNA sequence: TGCGCCAGCAGCTCCATCGGAGCCTACGAGCAGTACTTC. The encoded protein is CASSSIGAYEQYF. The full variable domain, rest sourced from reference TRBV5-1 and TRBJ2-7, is KAGVTQTPRYLIKTRGQQVTLSCSPISGHRSVSWYQQTPGQGLQFLFEYFSETQRNKGNFPGRFSGRQFSNSRSEMNVSTLELGDSALYLCASSSIGAYEQYFGPGTRLTVT.